The 20 T cell receptor beta chains below all came from one sample that was sequenced in a study of T cells in localized non-small cell lung cancer. Repertoires were generated with immunoSEQ multiplex PCR, while TCRdb's copy carries only in-frame clones and drops some. The sample lists around 43,000 clones; around 87% were seen once. This sample comprised peripheral blood, obtained before any cancer treatment. The source is a man between 18 and 55 years old with stage I lung adenocarcinoma.

The genes are TRBV6-5 and TRBJ1-1; D is undetermined. The V gene lost 7 bases and the J gene lost 4 bases, with 13 bases spanning the gap. CDR1 is MNHEY, CDR2 SVGAGI, per germline. This CDR3 region has 13 residues. The CDR3 loop is CASTDPRGTEAFF. The CDR3 DNA follows: TGTGCCAGCACCGACCCCCGGGGCACTGAAGCTTTCTTT.

V gene TRBV2 combines with J gene TRBJ2-3; 12 bases are shared with TRBD1. The CDR3 length is 15 residues. CDR1 and CDR2 from the germline V gene are SNHLY and FYNNEI. Trimming cost V 8 bases and J 5 bases; bases outside gene matches: 8. DNA for the CDR3: TGTGCCAGCGGGGACAGGGGGCTTCCTTTAGATACGCAGTATTTT. Its translation is CASGDRGLPLDTQYF.

V gene TRBV5-1 combines with J gene TRBJ1-1; the D gene is possibly TRBD1 (6 bases). Germline CDR1 and CDR2: SGHRS and YFSETQ. The CDR3 has 17 residues. The germline V and J ends were trimmed by 2 bases and 0 bases, with 17 bases remaining between them. The CDR3: CASSFGGGGNMNTEAFF. The CDR3 bases are TGCGCCAGCAGCTTCGGGGGAGGGGGTAACATGAACACTGAAGCTTTCTTT.

This sequence joins TRBV5-5 and TRBJ1-5, with a tentative D call TRBD1 (6 bases). The CDR3 length is 14 residues. Germline-derived CDR1 and CDR2 are SGHKS and YYEKEE (reference sequence). Trimming cost V 5 bases and J 7 bases, with 16 bases left between them. CDR3 DNA: TGTGCCAGCAGGGAAAGGGGGGATCTCCAGCCCCAGCATTTT. Translating gives CASRERGDLQPQHF.

V is TRBV2 and J is TRBJ2-7; possible D gene TRBD2, 6 bases. The CDR3 loop spans 12 amino acids. CDR1 and CDR2 from the germline V gene are SNHLY and FYNNEI. Deletions cut 7 bases from V and 4 bases from J, with 11 bases between. CDR3 DNA sequence: TGTGCCAGCAAAAACGGAGGGTACGAGCAGTACTTC. This sequence encodes CASKNGGYEQYF.

This clone has just one count. This chain joins TRBV30 and TRBJ2-7; 7 nucleotides align to TRBD1. Germline V gene lookup returns CDR1 GTSNPN and CDR2 SVGIG (reference sequence). The CDR3 spans 13 residues. The V segment lost 0 bases and the J segment 7 bases; nucleotides outside the gene matches: 6. The CDR3 sequence: CAWSVDRAREQYF. The CDR3 DNA reads as TGTGCCTGGAGTGTAGACAGGGCAAGGGAGCAGTACTTC.

The V call is TRBV13, the J call TRBJ1-2; unclear D gene. V dropped 3 bases and J dropped 5 bases, with 13 bases sitting between them. The germline gives CDR1 PRHDT, CDR2 FYEKMQ (reference sequence). This CDR3 is built from 14 residues. The CDR3 region is CASSFGVPAYGYTF. CDR3 in DNA: TGTGCCAGCAGCTTCGGGGTACCAGCTTATGGCTACACCTTC.

This chain connects TRBV7-2 to TRBJ1-6; a possible D gene is TRBD1 (5 bases). There are 15 residues in the CDR3. V was shortened by 5 bases and J by 6 bases, with 14 bases between the two germline ends. Germline assignment: CDR1 SGHTA and CDR2 FQGNSA. The CDR3 nucleotides are TGTGCCAGCAGCCAGGGATTCGGAACTAATTCACCCCTCCACTTT. It translates to CASSQGFGTNSPLHF.

In its sample, this clone was seen once. The chain joins TRBV6-1 to TRBJ1-5, with D perhaps matching TRBD1 (6 bases). Trimming removed 7 bases at V and 5 bases at J, with 15 bases between. CDR3 size: 14 residues. Germline CDR1 is MNHNS and CDR2 is SASEGT. The CDR3 loop is CASTQGQGHQPQHF. Here the CDR3 DNA reads TGTGCCAGCACTCAGGGGCAGGGGCATCAGCCCCAGCATTTT.

V is TRBV30 and J is TRBJ2-5; D is ambiguous. This CDR3 has 14 residues. The V end was cut by 4 bases, the J end by 0 bases, with 12 bases between. The germline V gene encodes CDR1 GTSNPN and CDR2 SVGIG (reference sequence). The CDR3 region is CAWNPSRYQETQYF. The CDR3, as DNA: TGTGCCTGGAACCCCTCGCGGTACCAAGAGACCCAGTACTTC.

This clone was picked up one time. This CDR3 is CASSPRQGLSSYEQYF. For the CDR3, the DNA is TGTGCCAGCAGCCCCCGACAGGGGTTGAGCTCCTACGAGCAGTACTTC. The gene calls are TRBV7-9 and TRBJ2-7; 8 bases line up with TRBD1. There are 16 residues in the CDR3. The J segment lost 0 bases and the V segment lost 5 bases, leaving 9 bases of the junction unmatched. Germline CDR1 reads SEHNR; CDR2 reads FQNEAQ (reference sequence).

The chain combines TRBV4-2 with TRBJ1-6, with D hard to call. This CDR3 comprises 17 residues. CDR1 is LGHNA and CDR2 is YNFKEQ in the germline V gene. Between the trimmed V and J ends, which lost 0 bases and 0 bases, there was a span of 9 bases. The CDR3 DNA sequence: TGTGCCAGCAGCCAAGATGGTGGGAGCTCCTATAATTCACCCCTCCACTTT. This codes for CASSQDGGSSYNSPLHF.

This clone is labeled as medium-sized. The V and J genes are TRBV6-4 and TRBJ2-3; 10 nucleotides align to TRBD2. CDR3 size: 15 residues. Germline lookup yields CDR1 MRHNA and CDR2 SNTAGT. V gave up 2 bases and J gave up 1 base; unmatched junction bases: 0. For the CDR3, the DNA is TGTGCCAGCAGTGACGGGACTAGCGGCACAGATACGCAGTATTTT. This codes for CASSDGTSGTDTQYF.

V and J are TRBV10-3 and TRBJ2-1; D perhaps matches TRBD1 (6 bases). This CDR3 is built from 18 residues. CDR1 ENHRY and CDR2 SYGVKD come from the germline V gene. Trimming left V 2 bases short and J 6 bases short, with 23 bases between. The DNA for the CDR3 is TGTGCCATCAGTGAGCCCACGACAGGAAATTCCGCCCGCAATGAGCAGTTCTTC. Protein: CAISEPTTGNSARNEQFF.

The chain carries TRBV4-1 and TRBJ1-2, with TRBD1 matching 7 bases. J was trimmed by 2 bases and V by 0 bases; bases with no gene match: 6. Germline CDR1 MGHRA, CDR2 YSYEKL. The CDR3 totals 16 residues. DNA of the CDR3: TGCGCCAGCAGCCAAGAGCGGGACAGAGGGAACTATGGCTACACCTTC. Translated, it gives CASSQERDRGNYGYTF.

The chain is built from TRBV7-2 and TRBJ2-6; the D is unclear. Per the germline V gene, CDR1 is SGHTA and CDR2 is FQGNSA. CDR3 length equals 17 residues. The V end lost 4 bases, the J end lost 2 bases, and 15 bases lay between the germline ends. The CDR3 region has the DNA TGTGCCAGCAGCTCCGGTTTGGGTTTCGCTGGGGCCAACGTCCTGACTTTC. It specifies CASSSGLGFAGANVLTF.

The chain has TRBV19 and TRBJ1-6, with D tentatively TRBD1 (5 bases). Germline CDR1 and CDR2: LNHDA and SQIVND (reference sequence). The CDR3 sequence is 16 residues long. V lost 5 bases and J 7 bases, leaving 18 bases between the germline ends. The CDR3 sequence is CASSPYDRGDNSPLHF. CDR3 nucleotide sequence: TGTGCCAGTAGTCCCTACGACAGAGGGGACAATTCACCCCTCCACTTT.

The V gene is TRBV28, the J gene TRBJ2-7; 8 bases match TRBD2. Unmatched junction bases numbered 12, after V lost 6 bases and J lost 5 bases. Germline V lookup: CDR1 MDHEN, CDR2 SYDVKM. The CDR3 totals 15 residues. The CDR3 DNA is TGTGCCAGCAGCACCACCGGGGGGGGAGGGAACGAGCAGTACTTC. Protein: CASSTTGGGGNEQYF.

This chain joins TRBV2 and TRBJ2-7, with 7 bases that match TRBD1. The CDR3 consists of 13 residues. Trimming removed 7 bases from V and 0 bases from J; junction bases left unmatched: 3. The germline V gene has CDR1 SNHLY and CDR2 FYNNEI. CDR3 protein: CASMRGLSYEQYF. CDR3 bases: TGTGCCAGCATGAGGGGGCTCTCCTACGAGCAGTACTTC.

The V and J genes are TRBV5-1 and TRBJ2-7; TRBD1 or TRBD2 may be the D gene (5 bases each). The CDR3 contains 15 residues. Germline-derived CDR1 and CDR2 are SGHRS and YFSETQ. V lost 4 bases and J 3 bases, leaving 17 bases between the germline ends. The CDR3 DNA sequence: TGCGCCAGCAGCATCCTCGGGACGGACCACTACGAGCAGTACTTC. Its protein product is CASSILGTDHYEQYF.